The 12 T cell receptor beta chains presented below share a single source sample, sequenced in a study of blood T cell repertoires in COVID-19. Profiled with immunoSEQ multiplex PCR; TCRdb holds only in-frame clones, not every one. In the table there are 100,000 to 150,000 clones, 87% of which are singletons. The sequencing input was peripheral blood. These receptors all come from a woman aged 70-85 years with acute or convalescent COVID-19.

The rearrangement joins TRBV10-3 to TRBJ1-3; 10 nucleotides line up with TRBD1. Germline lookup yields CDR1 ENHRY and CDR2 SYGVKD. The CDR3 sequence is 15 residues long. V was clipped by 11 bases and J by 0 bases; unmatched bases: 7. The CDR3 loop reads CAVAWTGGSGNTIYF. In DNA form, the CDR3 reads TGTGCCGTCGCGTGGACAGGGGGCTCTGGAAACACCATATATTTT.

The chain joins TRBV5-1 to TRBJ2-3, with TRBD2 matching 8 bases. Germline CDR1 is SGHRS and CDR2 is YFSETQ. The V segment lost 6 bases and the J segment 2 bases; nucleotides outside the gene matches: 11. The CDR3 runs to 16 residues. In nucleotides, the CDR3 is TGCGCCAGCAAAAGTACGAGCGGGGGAGCCACAGATACGCAGTATTTT. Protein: CASKSTSGGATDTQYF.

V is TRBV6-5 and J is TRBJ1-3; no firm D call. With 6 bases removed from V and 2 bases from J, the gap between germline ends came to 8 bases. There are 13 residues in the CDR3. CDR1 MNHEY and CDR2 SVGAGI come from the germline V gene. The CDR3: CASRGRPGNTIYF. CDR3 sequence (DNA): TGTGCCAGCAGGGGGAGGCCTGGAAACACCATATATTTT.

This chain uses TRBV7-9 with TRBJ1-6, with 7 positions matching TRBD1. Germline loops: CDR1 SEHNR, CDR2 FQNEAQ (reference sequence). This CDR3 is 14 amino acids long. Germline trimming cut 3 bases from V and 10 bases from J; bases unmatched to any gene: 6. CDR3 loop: CASSLRTGPSPLHF. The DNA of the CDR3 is TGTGCCAGCAGCTTGCGGACAGGTCCCTCACCCCTCCACTTT.

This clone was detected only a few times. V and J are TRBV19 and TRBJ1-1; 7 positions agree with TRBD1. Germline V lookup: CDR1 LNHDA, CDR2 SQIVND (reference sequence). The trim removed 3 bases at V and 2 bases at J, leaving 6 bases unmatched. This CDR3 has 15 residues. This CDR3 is CASSMGDSYNTEAFF. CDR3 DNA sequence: TGTGCCAGTAGTATGGGGGACAGCTATAACACTGAAGCTTTCTTT.

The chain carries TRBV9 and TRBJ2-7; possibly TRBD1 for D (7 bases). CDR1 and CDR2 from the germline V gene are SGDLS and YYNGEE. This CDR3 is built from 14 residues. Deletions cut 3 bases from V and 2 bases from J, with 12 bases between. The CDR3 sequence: CASSAGGTAYEQYF. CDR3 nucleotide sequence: TGTGCCAGCAGCGCAGGAGGGACAGCCTACGAGCAGTACTTC.

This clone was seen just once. The CDR3 coding sequence is TGCAGCGTTGAGCCGACAGGACTAGGGGCTGAAGCTTTCTTT. Translation gives CSVEPTGLGAEAFF. This chain uses TRBV29-1 with TRBJ1-1; tentative D call: TRBD1 (6 bases). This CDR3 has 14 residues. CDR1 SQVTM and CDR2 ANQGSEA come from the germline V gene. Trimming took off 3 bases at V and 6 bases at J, with 17 bases between the two ends. The full variable domain, in which reference TRBV29-1 and TRBJ1-1 provide the parts outside the CDR3, is SAVISQKPSRDICQRGTSLTIQCQVDSQVTMMFWYRQQPGQSLTLIATANQGSEATYESGFVIDKFPISRPNLTFSTLTVSNMSPEDSSIYLCSVEPTGLGAEAFFGQGTRLTVV.

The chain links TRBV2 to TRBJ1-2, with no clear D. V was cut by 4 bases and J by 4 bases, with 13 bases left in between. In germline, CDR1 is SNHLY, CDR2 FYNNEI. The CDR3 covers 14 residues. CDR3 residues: CASSGRAVSYGYTF. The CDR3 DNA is TGTGCCAGCAGTGGGAGGGCTGTCAGCTATGGCTACACCTTC.

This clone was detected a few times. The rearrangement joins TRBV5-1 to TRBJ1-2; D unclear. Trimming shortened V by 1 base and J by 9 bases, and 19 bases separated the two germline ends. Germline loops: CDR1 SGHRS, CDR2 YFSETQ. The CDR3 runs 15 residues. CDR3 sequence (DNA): TGCGCCAGCAGCTTGTCTAGCGAAACCCCTCTCCGCTACACCTTC. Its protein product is CASSLSSETPLRYTF.

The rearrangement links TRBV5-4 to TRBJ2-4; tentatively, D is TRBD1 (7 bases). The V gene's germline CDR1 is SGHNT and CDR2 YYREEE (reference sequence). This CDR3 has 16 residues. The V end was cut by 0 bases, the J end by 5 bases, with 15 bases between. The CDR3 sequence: CASSLGGGGAENIQYF. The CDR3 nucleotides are TGTGCCAGCAGCTTGGGTGGAGGGGGCGCGGAAAACATTCAGTACTTC.

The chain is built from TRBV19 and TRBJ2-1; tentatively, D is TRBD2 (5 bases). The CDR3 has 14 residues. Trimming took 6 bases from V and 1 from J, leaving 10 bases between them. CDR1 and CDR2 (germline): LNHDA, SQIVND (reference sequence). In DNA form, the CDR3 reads TGTGCCAGTAGGGACTTACAATCCTACAATGAGCAGTTCTTC. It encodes CASRDLQSYNEQFF. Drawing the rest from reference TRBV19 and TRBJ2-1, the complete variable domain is DGGITQSPKYLFRKEGQNVTLSCEQNLNHDAMYWYRQDPGQGLRLIYYSQIVNDFQKGDIAEGYSVSREKKESFPLTVTSAQKNPTAFYLCASRDLQSYNEQFFGPGTRLTVL.

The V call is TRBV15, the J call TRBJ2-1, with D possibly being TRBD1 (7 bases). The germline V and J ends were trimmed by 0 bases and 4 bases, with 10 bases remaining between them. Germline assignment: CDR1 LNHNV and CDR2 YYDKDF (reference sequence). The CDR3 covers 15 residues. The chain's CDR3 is CATSRDPGGYNEQFF. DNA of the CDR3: TGTGCCACCAGCAGAGATCCAGGGGGGTACAATGAGCAGTTCTTC.